Following are 28 T cell receptor beta chains from one sample sequenced in a study of blood T cells in healthy people across ages (dated by TCRdb to between 2015 and 2017). Receptors were amplified or captured by 5' RACE. The instrument was an Illumina HiSeq 2500. A second PCR of roughly 6 to 11 cycles was performed with a sample-barcoded 5' primer and a J-beta primer mix. Using fastp trimming at Q25 and MiXCR clonotype assembly, TCRdb reanalyzed the public sequencing data and kept in-frame beta chains. Rows with one shared CDR3 protein collapse into an entry with the most common genes and DNA. The sample data list 800,000 to 950,000 distinct CDR3 sequences, and approximately 49% of these were observed just once. Jointly, the top ten make up about an eighth of the sample. The sample consisted of blood. The receptors come from a man in his thirties or forties in good health.

This clonotype was observed a single time. This chain joins TRBV20-1 and TRBJ2-1; no clear D gene. The CDR3 length is 13 residues. Looked up from germline, CDR1 is DFQATT and CDR2 is SNEGSKA (reference sequence). V shed 2 bases and J shed 4 bases, with 9 bases lying between them. CDR3: CSARSAAYNEQFF. CDR3 DNA: TGCAGTGCTAGATCCGCAGCGTACAATGAGCAGTTCTTC.

V and J are TRBV7-2 and TRBJ2-5, with 9 bases that match TRBD2. The CDR3 is 16 residues long. Germline V gene sequence: CDR1 SGHTA, CDR2 FQGNSA. J gave up 4 bases and V 8 bases, and 14 bases lay outside the gene matches. The CDR3 DNA reads as TGTGCCAGCGTCCGTGCGGGGGGGTTTGTAGGAGAGACCCAGTACTTC. Its translation is CASVRAGGFVGETQYF.

V is TRBV9 and J is TRBJ2-3, with D possibly TRBD2 on 5 matching bases. CDR3 length equals 16 residues. Trimming removed 0 bases at V and 2 bases at J, with 13 bases between. The germline CDR1 and CDR2 sequences are SGDLS and YYNGEE. CDR3 sequence reads: CASSVAGLTSTDTQYF. CDR3 nucleotide sequence: TGTGCCAGCAGCGTAGCCGGACTCACTTCCACAGATACGCAGTATTTT.

The chain couples TRBV25-1 to TRBJ2-1; TRBD2 matches at 10 bases. With 6 bases clipped from V and 8 bases from J, the junction kept 7 bases outside the gene matches. Germline V gene data show CDR1 as MGHDK and CDR2 as SYGVNS. CDR3 length: 14 residues. This CDR3 reads CASRSSGSQDEQFF. Written as DNA, the CDR3 is TGTGCCAGCAGGTCTAGCGGGAGTCAGGATGAGCAGTTCTTC.

The gene calls are TRBV30 and TRBJ2-7; a possible D gene is TRBD2 (5 bases). There are 13 residues in the CDR3. CDR1 is GTSNPN, CDR2 SVGIG, per germline (reference sequence). V shed 0 bases and J shed 4 bases, with 10 bases lying between them. The CDR3 reads CAWSVLRTYEQYF. Here the CDR3 DNA reads TGTGCCTGGAGTGTGTTGCGGACTTACGAGCAGTACTTC. Variable domain in full (rest from reference TRBV30 and TRBJ2-7): SQTIHQWPATLVQPVGSPLSLECTVEGTSNPNLYWYRQAAGRGLQLLFYSVGIGQISSEVPQNLSASRPQDRQFILSSKKLLLSDSGFYLCAWSVLRTYEQYFGPGTRLTVT.

The chain recombines TRBV9 with TRBJ2-5; 7 bases line up with TRBD1. The CDR3 extends over 14 amino acids. Trimming at V came to 3 bases and at J to 4 bases, leaving 6 bases not matched to a gene. Looked up from germline, CDR1 is SGDLS and CDR2 is YYNGEE. CDR3 nucleotides: TGTGCCAGCAGCGGACAGGGTACAGCAGAGACCCAGTACTTC. It is translated as CASSGQGTAETQYF.

The V gene is TRBV20-1, the J gene TRBJ2-1; TRBD2 might be the D (6 bases). Germline loops: CDR1 DFQATT, CDR2 SNEGSKA (reference sequence). Trimming removed 1 base from V and 4 bases from J, with 11 bases in between. The CDR3 is made up of 14 amino acids. CDR3 bases: TGCAGTGCTAGAGTGGCGGGGTCATACAATGAGCAGTTCTTC. As protein: CSARVAGSYNEQFF.

The J gene is TRBJ2-5, the V gene TRBV5-1; tentatively, D is TRBD2 (6 bases). The germline V gene has CDR1 SGHRS and CDR2 YFSETQ. The CDR3 spans 14 residues. V was clipped by 0 bases and J by 11 bases, with 17 bases between them. The CDR3 protein is CASSLGREKDEQYF. The CDR3, as DNA: TGCGCCAGCAGCTTGGGGAGGGAAAAGGATGAGCAGTACTTC.

The rearrangement uses TRBV20-1 and TRBJ1-2, with no clear D. This CDR3 is built from 16 residues. Germline CDR1 and CDR2: DFQATT and SNEGSKA (reference sequence). The ends were cut back, 0 bases at V and 4 bases at J, with 18 bases in the middle. The CDR3 nucleotides read TGCAGTGCTAGAGATTCAGAAGCCGCGGATGTCTATGGCTACACCTTC. Its protein is CSARDSEAADVYGYTF.

This chain links TRBV4-1 with TRBJ1-5; the D gene is possibly TRBD1 (5 bases). Germline V gene lookup returns CDR1 MGHRA and CDR2 YSYEKL. V was pared by 0 bases and J by 2 bases, with 23 bases between. This CDR3 region has 20 residues. The CDR3, as DNA: TGCGCCAGCAGCCAAGACCCGGCGGGGCGCGTAGGGCATGGCAATCAGCCCCAGCATTTT. This gives the protein CASSQDPAGRVGHGNQPQHF.

The chain recombines TRBV7-2 with TRBJ2-7, with TRBD2 identical over 9 bases. Trimming at V came to 4 bases and at J to 7 bases, leaving 5 bases not matched to a gene. The CDR3 extends over 13 amino acids. CDR1 and CDR2 (germline): SGHTA, FQGNSA. The CDR3 DNA reads TGTGCCAGCAGCTCAGCAACTAGCGGGGAGCAGTACTTC. Its translation: CASSSATSGEQYF. Looking up the rest from reference TRBV7-2 and TRBJ2-7 gives the full variable domain: GAGVSQSPSNKVTEKGKDVELRCDPISGHTALYWYRQSLGQGLEFLIYFQGNSAPDKSGLPSDRFSAERTGGSVSTLTIQRTQQEDSAVYLCASSSATSGEQYFGPGTRLTVT.

Remarks on this clonotype: The conserved phenylalanine or tryptophan normally closing the CDR3 is absent here, so this likely arose from a read error. The rearrangement joins TRBV5-1 to TRBJ2-7; tentatively, D is TRBD2 (5 bases). The V gene lost 0 bases and the J gene lost 3 bases, with 13 bases spanning the gap. Germline lookup yields CDR1 SGHRS and CDR2 YFSETQ. The CDR3 loop spans 15 amino acids. The CDR3 DNA reads as TGCGCCAGCAGCTTGGACCGGGGTCCCCTCTACGAGCAGTACTTA. This gives the protein CASSLDRGPLYEQYL.

Points on this clonotype: The junction departs from the called germline gene at one end, perhaps through a read error. The V and J genes are TRBV5-1 and TRBJ2-1, with TRBD1 matching 10 bases. Germline CDR1 and CDR2: SGHRS and YFSETQ. The CDR3 contains 14 residues. The CDR3 is CASSGGQGINELFF. The CDR3 DNA sequence: TGCGCCAGCAGCGGGGGACAGGGGATCAATGAGCTGTTCTTC.

The V call is TRBV12-3 or TRBV12-4, the J call TRBJ1-1; 7 bases align to TRBD1. Trimming removed 4 bases from V and 10 bases from J; junction bases left unmatched: 6. The CDR3 runs 12 residues. This CDR3 is CASSSRQGIAFF. The CDR3 bases are TGTGCCAGCAGTTCCCGACAGGGAATAGCTTTCTTT.

This sequence joins TRBV29-1 and TRBJ1-1; tentative D call: TRBD1 (6 bases). The CDR3 totals 13 residues. From germline, CDR1 is SQVTM and CDR2 ANQGSEA. V lost 4 bases and J 5 bases, leaving 14 bases between the germline ends. CDR3 nucleotides: TGCAGCGTTGTAGCCGGGGGGCGGACTGAAGCTTTCTTT. It translates to CSVVAGGRTEAFF.

The chain recombines TRBV7-9 with TRBJ2-4; D gene ambiguous. Germline values: CDR1 SEHNR, CDR2 FQNEAQ (reference sequence). The CDR3 runs 15 residues. Trimming pared 1 base from V and 0 bases from J, leaving 7 bases between. The CDR3 nucleotides are TGTGCCAGCAGCTTAGGTGCAGTAGCCAAAAACATTCAGTACTTC. Translating gives CASSLGAVAKNIQYF. The entire variable domain, with the rest obtained from reference TRBV7-9 and TRBJ2-4, is as follows: DTGVSQNPRHKITKRGQNVTFRCDPISEHNRLYWYRQTLGQGPEFLTYFQNEAQLEKSRLLSDRFSAERPKGSFSTLEIQRTEQGDSAMYLCASSLGAVAKNIQYFGAGTRLSVL.

To note about this clonotype: An end of the junction differs from the germline gene, which may be a read error. V gene TRBV30 combines with J gene TRBJ1-5; D might be TRBD1 (5 bases). The germline CDR1 and CDR2 sequences are GTSNPN and SVGIG (reference sequence). The length of the CDR3 is 16 residues. In DNA form, the CDR3 reads TGTGCCTGGAACCTAATCCCCAGGGCTAGCAATCTGCCCCAGCATTTT. Translating it yields CAWNLIPRASNLPQHF.

The chain joins TRBV28 to TRBJ2-1; D not resolved. CDR1 and CDR2 (germline): MDHEN, SYDVKM. This CDR3 comprises 14 residues. Deletions cut 3 bases from V and 2 bases from J, with 8 bases between. CDR3 residues: CASSFSSPYNEQFF. The DNA of the CDR3 is TGTGCCAGCAGTTTTAGCAGCCCCTACAATGAGCAGTTCTTC. Based on the CDR3 plus reference TRBV28 and TRBJ2-1, the full variable domain is DVKVTQSSRYLVKRTGEKVFLECVQDMDHENMFWYRQDPGLGLRLIYFSYDVKMKEKGDIPEGYSVSREKKERFSLILESASTNQTSMYLCASSFSSPYNEQFFGPGTRLTVL.

This chain connects TRBV7-2 to TRBJ2-3, with TRBD2 matching over 11 bases. This CDR3 is built from 17 residues. V was pared by 3 bases and J by 4 bases, with 9 bases of the junction left unmatched. CDR1 SGHTA and CDR2 FQGNSA come from the germline V gene. Written as DNA, the CDR3 is TGTGCCAGCAGCTTCCAAGTAGCGGGGGGGCGAGCAGATACGCAGTATTTT. It yields the protein CASSFQVAGGRADTQYF.

The gene calls are TRBV15 and TRBJ2-1; D gene ambiguous. Trimming left V 5 bases short and J 2 bases short, with 13 bases between. The CDR3 is made up of 15 amino acids. Germline-derived CDR1 and CDR2 are LNHNV and YYDKDF (reference sequence). CDR3 DNA sequence: TGTGCCACCAGCCAAGCGATTCCTCCCTACAATGAGCAGTTCTTC. This codes for CATSQAIPPYNEQFF.

This clonotype was seen a few times. The rearrangement uses TRBV20-1 and TRBJ2-7, with 7 bases lining up with TRBD2. The end of the DNA aligns better with TRBJ2-5, so the J call may be wrong. Germline V gene sequence: CDR1 DFQATT, CDR2 SNEGSKA (reference sequence). This CDR3 comprises 14 residues. The CDR3 DNA is TGCAGTGCTGGAGGCACTAGCGAACAAGAGACCCAGTACTTC. It specifies CSAGGTSEQETQYF.

CDR3 sequence: CASSLRAKGLAGVDNIQYF. In DNA form, the CDR3 reads TGCGCCAGCAGCTTACGGGCCAAAGGACTAGCAGGTGTGGATAACATTCAGTACTTC. J is TRBJ2-7 and V is TRBV5-1; the match to TRBD2 covers 8 bases. Near its end, the DNA agrees better with TRBJ2-4, so the J call may be wrong. CDR3 length equals 19 residues. Germline CDR1 reads SGHRS; CDR2 reads YFSETQ.

This clonotype has a count of ten or more. CDR3 nucleotides: TGTGCCAGCAGCTTAACTCTCGCTAGACAAGAGACCCAGTACTTC. Its translation is CASSLTLARQETQYF. The V call is TRBV7-2, the J call TRBJ2-5; D gene uncertain. Germline CDR1 reads SGHTA; CDR2 reads FQGNSA. V dropped 2 bases and J dropped 2 bases, with 12 bases sitting between them. CDR3 length equals 15 residues.

The V call is TRBV6-5, the J call TRBJ1-5; no definite D call. V lost 6 bases and J lost 6, with 15 bases in between. The V gene's germline CDR1 is MNHEY and CDR2 SVGAGI. This CDR3 is built from 14 residues. In DNA, the CDR3 is TGTGCCAGCAGACCGAGGTATATAGGTCAGCCCCAGCATTTT. Amino acids: CASRPRYIGQPQHF.

This clonotype was found a few times. The chain links TRBV5-5 to TRBJ2-7; 8 bases line up with TRBD1. CDR1 is SGHKS and CDR2 is YYEKEE in the germline V gene (reference sequence). V lost 1 base, J lost 4 bases, and 4 bases stayed unmatched. This CDR3 contains 14 residues. For the CDR3, the DNA is TGTGCCAGCAGCTTGCGCAGGGGGCCGTACGAGCAGTACTTC. This translates into CASSLRRGPYEQYF.

J is TRBJ2-1 and V is TRBV29-1; 9 positions match TRBD1. The CDR3 runs 14 residues. The V and J ends lost 3 bases and 6 bases, in that order; junction bases with no gene match: 6. The germline V gene has CDR1 SQVTM and CDR2 ANQGSEA. This chain's CDR3 is CSVERQGVGNEQFF. CDR3 DNA: TGCAGCGTTGAGAGACAGGGGGTCGGCAATGAGCAGTTCTTC.

This clonotype was counted a few times. The chain joins TRBV7-9 to TRBJ1-4, with D possibly matching TRBD1 (5 bases). Trimming removed 4 bases from V and 4 bases from J, with 13 bases in between. Per the germline V gene, CDR1 is SEHNR and CDR2 is FQNEAQ (reference sequence). This CDR3 comprises 15 residues. CDR3 loop: CASSWTGTDNEKLFF. The CDR3 nucleotides read TGTGCCAGCAGCTGGACCGGGACGGATAATGAAAAACTGTTTTTT.

The sample holds a few counts of this clonotype. The chain uses TRBV5-4 and TRBJ1-1; 7 bases fit TRBD1. CDR3 length: 12 residues. With 4 bases clipped from V and 8 bases from J, the junction kept 5 bases outside the gene matches. CDR1 is SGHNT, CDR2 YYREEE, per germline (reference sequence). CDR3 residues: CASSHEDREAFF. The DNA for the CDR3 is TGTGCCAGCAGCCACGAGGACAGGGAAGCTTTCTTT.